This T cell receptor beta chain comes out of a study of cytomegalovirus exposure and HLA in healthy donors. On the study more broadly: Genetic ancestry analysis placed over 75% of the 300 to 500 donors that were genotyped in the Caucasian-associated cluster. General study points: A few chains tied to CMV proved CMV antigen-specific in vitro. Immune exposure was documented only through CMV serostatus.

Germline V CDR1 and CDR2: MDHEN, SYDVKM. Trimming left V 6 bases short and J 3 bases short, with 18 bases between. The CDR3 has 15 amino acids. Only a few counts were recorded for this clone. Its antigen is not known. The PCR contained 60 Vbeta and 13 Jbeta primers. This table comes from immunoSEQ multiplex PCR, and its TCRdb copy is limited to in-frame clones, with some not included. The sample has roughly 150,000 clones; about 85% are singletons. The chain recombines TRBV28 with TRBJ2-7; D might be TRBD1 (6 bases). Specimen: PBMCs. This TCR was sampled from a woman younger than 30 in good health and CMV-seronegative. The CDR3 nucleotides read TGTGCCAGCAGAGAGACCACGCTGGACAGCTACGAGCAGTACTTC. This encodes CASRETTLDSYEQYF.